Listed here are 8 T cell receptor beta chains from one sample, sequenced in a study of T cell repertoires in cytomegalovirus infection. TCRdb re-called the reads through MiXCR, storing one row per CDR3 protein. This repertoire shows approximately 290,000 distinct CDR3 sequences, more than 20% found once; its top ten account for approximately 15%. Sequences were obtained from PBMCs. These receptors all come from a human donor in good health (CMV status not recorded). Some clones in this sample may be carry-over from other donors' samples.

The J gene is TRBJ2-2, the V gene TRBV7-6; D unresolved. Trimming pared 1 base from V and 4 bases from J, leaving 10 bases between. Germline V gene lookup returns CDR1 SGHVS and CDR2 FNYEAQ. The CDR3 has 15 residues. The CDR3 nucleotides read TGTGCCAGCAGCTTAGAGTTGGCCGCCACCGGGGAGCTGTTTTTT. As protein: CASSLELAATGELFF.

The CDR3 is CASRPGPTYNEQFF. As DNA, the CDR3 is TGTGCCAGTAGACCGGGACCAACGTACAATGAGCAGTTCTTC. The chain joins TRBV19 to TRBJ2-1, with D possibly being TRBD1 or TRBD2 (5 bases each). With 6 bases removed from V and 4 bases from J, the gap between germline ends came to 13 bases. Germline CDR1 LNHDA, CDR2 SQIVND (reference sequence). This CDR3 has 14 residues.

This clonotype has more than one count but fewer than ten. The rearrangement joins TRBV11-2 to TRBJ2-7; D is possibly TRBD2 (6 bases). The CDR3 is 12 amino acids. CDR1 and CDR2 (germline): SGHAT, FQNNGV. The CDR3 DNA follows: TGTGCCAGCAGCTTAGATGGGGCGGGGTTTCGGGTC. Amino acids: CASSLDGAGFRV.

The chain couples TRBV10-3 to TRBJ2-2; D is possibly TRBD2 (5 bases). Trimming left V 9 bases short and J 0 bases short, with 11 bases between. The CDR3 has 14 amino acids. Germline V gene sequence: CDR1 ENHRY, CDR2 SYGVKD. Here the CDR3 DNA reads TGTGCCATACATAGCGCCCCGAACACCGGGGAGCTGTTTTTT. Residues: CAIHSAPNTGELFF.

The chain couples TRBV7-6 to TRBJ2-1; D is undetermined. This CDR3 region has 12 residues. The germline V and J ends were trimmed by 1 base and 8 bases, with 6 bases remaining between them. In germline, CDR1 is SGHVS, CDR2 FNYEAQ. DNA for the CDR3: TGTGCCAGCAGCTTAGAGGTCGATGAGCAGTTCTTC. Its protein product is CASSLEVDEQFF.

The sample holds a few counts of this clonotype. The CDR3 spells CASRPLGRDRDTEAFF. The CDR3 DNA reads TGTGCCAGCAGACCACTCGGGAGGGACAGGGATACTGAAGCTTTCTTT. The chain combines TRBV2 with TRBJ1-1, with 9 bases aligning to TRBD1. V shed 6 bases and J 5 bases; nucleotides not matched to a gene: 13. The CDR3 totals 16 residues. Germline CDR1 is SNHLY and CDR2 is FYNNEI.

This clonotype was seen a handful of times. The genes are TRBV20-1 and TRBJ1-1; D ambiguous. The germline CDR1 and CDR2 sequences are DFQATT and SNEGSKA (reference sequence). V shed 1 base and J shed 8 bases, with 11 bases lying between them. The CDR3 is made up of 12 amino acids. The DNA for the CDR3 is TGCAGTGCTAGAGTCGGGGTTAGGGAAGCTTTCTTT. Translating gives CSARVGVREAFF.

This clonotype was detected only once. Being one base from a much bigger clone, this may be a read error. The V call is TRBV28, the J call TRBJ1-5; 8 positions match TRBD1. CDR1 and CDR2 from the germline V gene are MDHEN and SYDVKM. V trimming: 3 bases; J trimming: 6 bases; junction bases outside the gene matches: 7. The CDR3 extends over 15 amino acids. CDR3 loop: CASSFGDRKTQPQHF. The CDR3 bases are TGTGCCAGCAGTTTTGGGGACAGGAAAACTCAGCCCCAGCATTTT. Full variable domain (missing parts from reference TRBV28 and TRBJ1-5): DVKVTQSSRYLVKRTGEKVFLECVQDMDHENMFWYRQDPGLGLRLIYFSYDVKMKEKGDIPEGYSVSREKKERFSLILESASTNQTSMYLCASSFGDRKTQPQHFGDGTRLSIL.